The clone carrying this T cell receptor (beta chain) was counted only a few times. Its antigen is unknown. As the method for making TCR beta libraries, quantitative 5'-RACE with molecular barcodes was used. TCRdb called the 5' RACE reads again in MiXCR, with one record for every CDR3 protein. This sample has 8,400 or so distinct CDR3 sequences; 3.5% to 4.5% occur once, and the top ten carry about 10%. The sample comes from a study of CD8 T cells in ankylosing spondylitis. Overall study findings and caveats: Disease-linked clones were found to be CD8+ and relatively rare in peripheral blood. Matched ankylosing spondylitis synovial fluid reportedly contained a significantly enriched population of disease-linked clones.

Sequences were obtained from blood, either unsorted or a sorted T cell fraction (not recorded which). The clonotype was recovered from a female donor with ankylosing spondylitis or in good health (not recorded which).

In DNA, the CDR3 is TGTGCCAGCAGCGACCGACTCTTCAATGAGCAGTTCTTC. Amino acids: CASSDRLFNEQFF. This rearrangement joins TRBV9 to TRBJ2-1; no clear D. Per germline, CDR1 SGDLS and CDR2 YYNGEE. The V end lost 3 bases, the J end lost 6 bases, and 10 bases lay between the germline ends. The CDR3 is 13 amino acids.